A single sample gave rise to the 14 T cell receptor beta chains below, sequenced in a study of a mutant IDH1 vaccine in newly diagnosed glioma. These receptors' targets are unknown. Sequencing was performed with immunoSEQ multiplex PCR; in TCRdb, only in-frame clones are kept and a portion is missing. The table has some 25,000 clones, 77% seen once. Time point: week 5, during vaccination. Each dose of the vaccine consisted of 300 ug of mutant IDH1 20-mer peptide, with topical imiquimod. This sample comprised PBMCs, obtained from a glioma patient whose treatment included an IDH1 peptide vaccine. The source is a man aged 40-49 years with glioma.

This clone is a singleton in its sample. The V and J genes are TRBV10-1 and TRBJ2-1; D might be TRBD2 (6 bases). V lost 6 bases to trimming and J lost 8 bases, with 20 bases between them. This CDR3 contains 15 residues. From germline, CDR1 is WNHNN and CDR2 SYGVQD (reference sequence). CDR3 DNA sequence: TGCGCCAGCAGACTGACTTGCGGGGCTTGGGATGAGCAGTTCTTC. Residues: CASRLTCGAWDEQFF.

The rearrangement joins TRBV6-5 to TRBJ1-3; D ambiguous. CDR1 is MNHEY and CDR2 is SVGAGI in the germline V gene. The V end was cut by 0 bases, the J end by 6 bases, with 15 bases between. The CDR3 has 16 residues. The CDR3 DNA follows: TGTGCCAGCAGTTACTCGCCCCGGGGAGGAATAAACACCATATATTTT. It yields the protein CASSYSPRGGINTIYF.

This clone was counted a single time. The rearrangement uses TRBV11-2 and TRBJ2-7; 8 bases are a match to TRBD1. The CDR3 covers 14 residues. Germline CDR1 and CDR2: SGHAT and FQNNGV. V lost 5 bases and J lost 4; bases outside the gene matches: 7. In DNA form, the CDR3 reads TGTGCCAGCAGCGTCGGCAGGGGGCGATACGAGCAGTACTTC. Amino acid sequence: CASSVGRGRYEQYF.

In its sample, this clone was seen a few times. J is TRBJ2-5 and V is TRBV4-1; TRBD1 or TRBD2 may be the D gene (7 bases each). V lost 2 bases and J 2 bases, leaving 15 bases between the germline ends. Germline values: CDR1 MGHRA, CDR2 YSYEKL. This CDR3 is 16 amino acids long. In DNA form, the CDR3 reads TGCGCCAGCAGCCAATTGGAGCGGGGACAGCAAGAGACCCAGTACTTC. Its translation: CASSQLERGQQETQYF.

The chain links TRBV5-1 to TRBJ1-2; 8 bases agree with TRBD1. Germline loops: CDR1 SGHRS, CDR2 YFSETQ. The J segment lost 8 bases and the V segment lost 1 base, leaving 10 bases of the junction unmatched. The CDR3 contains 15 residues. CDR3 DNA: TGCGCCAGCAGCTTGAACCAGGGGGCGAGGGACGGCTACACCTTC. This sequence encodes CASSLNQGARDGYTF.

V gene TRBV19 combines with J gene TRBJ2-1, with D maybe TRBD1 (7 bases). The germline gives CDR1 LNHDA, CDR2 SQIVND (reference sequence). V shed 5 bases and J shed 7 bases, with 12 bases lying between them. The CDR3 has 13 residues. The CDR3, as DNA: TGTGCCAGTAGTCCAGGGGGGCTTAATGAGCAGTTCTTC. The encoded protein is CASSPGGLNEQFF.

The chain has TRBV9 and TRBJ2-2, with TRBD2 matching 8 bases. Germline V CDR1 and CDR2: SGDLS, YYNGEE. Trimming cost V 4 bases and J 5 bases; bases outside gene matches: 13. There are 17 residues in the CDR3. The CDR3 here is CASSPTDAGGWTGELFF. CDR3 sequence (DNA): TGTGCCAGCAGCCCGACGGACGCGGGAGGATGGACCGGGGAGCTGTTTTTT.

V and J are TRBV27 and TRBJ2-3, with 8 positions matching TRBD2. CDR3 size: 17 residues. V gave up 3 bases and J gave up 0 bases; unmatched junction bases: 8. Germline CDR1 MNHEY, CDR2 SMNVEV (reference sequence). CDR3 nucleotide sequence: TGTGCCAGCAGTTTGGTCAGCGGGGGATCTAGCACAGATACGCAGTATTTT. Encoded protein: CASSLVSGGSSTDTQYF.

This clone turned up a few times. This CDR3 is CASRQSRCNQPQHF. The CDR3 DNA reads as TGTGCCAGCAGGCAGTCCCGCTGCAATCAGCCCCAGCATTTT. The chain uses TRBV6-4 and TRBJ1-5; D remains unclear. Germline CDR1 is MRHNA and CDR2 is SNTAGT. The V gene lost 6 bases and the J gene lost 2 bases, with 11 bases spanning the gap. The CDR3 has 14 amino acids.

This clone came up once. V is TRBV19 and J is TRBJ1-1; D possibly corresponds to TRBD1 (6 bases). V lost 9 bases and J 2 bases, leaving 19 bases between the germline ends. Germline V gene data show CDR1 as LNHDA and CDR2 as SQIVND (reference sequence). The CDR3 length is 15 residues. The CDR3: CASTIGTGSNTEAFF. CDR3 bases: TGTGCCAGCACCATTGGAACAGGGAGCAACACTGAAGCTTTCTTT.

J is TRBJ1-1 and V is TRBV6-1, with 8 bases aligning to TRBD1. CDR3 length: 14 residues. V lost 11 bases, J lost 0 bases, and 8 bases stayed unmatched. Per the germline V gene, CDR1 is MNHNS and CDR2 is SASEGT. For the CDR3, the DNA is TGTGCCGTACAAAGACAGGGGTTGAACACTGAAGCTTTCTTT. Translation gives CAVQRQGLNTEAFF.

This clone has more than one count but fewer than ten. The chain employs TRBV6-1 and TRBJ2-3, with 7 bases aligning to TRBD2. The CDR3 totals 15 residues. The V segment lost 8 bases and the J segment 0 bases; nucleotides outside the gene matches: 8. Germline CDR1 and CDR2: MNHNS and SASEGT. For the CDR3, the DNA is TGTGCCAGCGAACGGGCTAGCGGCAGCACAGATACGCAGTATTTT. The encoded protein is CASERASGSTDTQYF.

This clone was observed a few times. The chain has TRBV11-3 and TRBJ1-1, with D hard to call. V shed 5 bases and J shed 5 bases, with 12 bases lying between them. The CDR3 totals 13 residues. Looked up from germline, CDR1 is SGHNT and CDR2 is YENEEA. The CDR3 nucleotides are TGTGCCAGCAGCGCCGCGGGGATAACTGAAGCTTTCTTT. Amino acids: CASSAAGITEAFF. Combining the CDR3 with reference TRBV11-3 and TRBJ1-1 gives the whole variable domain EAGVVQSPRYKIIEKKQPVAFWCNPISGHNTLYWYLQNLGQGPELLIRYENEEAVDDSQLPKDRFSAERLKGVDSTLKIQPAELGDSAVYLCASSAAGITEAFFGQGTRLTVV.

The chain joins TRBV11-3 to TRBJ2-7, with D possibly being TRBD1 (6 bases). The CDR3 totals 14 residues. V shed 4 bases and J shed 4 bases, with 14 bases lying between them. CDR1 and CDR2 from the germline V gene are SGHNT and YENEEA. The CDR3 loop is CASSSGAQGYEQYF. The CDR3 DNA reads TGTGCCAGCAGCTCAGGGGCGCAGGGGTACGAGCAGTACTTC.